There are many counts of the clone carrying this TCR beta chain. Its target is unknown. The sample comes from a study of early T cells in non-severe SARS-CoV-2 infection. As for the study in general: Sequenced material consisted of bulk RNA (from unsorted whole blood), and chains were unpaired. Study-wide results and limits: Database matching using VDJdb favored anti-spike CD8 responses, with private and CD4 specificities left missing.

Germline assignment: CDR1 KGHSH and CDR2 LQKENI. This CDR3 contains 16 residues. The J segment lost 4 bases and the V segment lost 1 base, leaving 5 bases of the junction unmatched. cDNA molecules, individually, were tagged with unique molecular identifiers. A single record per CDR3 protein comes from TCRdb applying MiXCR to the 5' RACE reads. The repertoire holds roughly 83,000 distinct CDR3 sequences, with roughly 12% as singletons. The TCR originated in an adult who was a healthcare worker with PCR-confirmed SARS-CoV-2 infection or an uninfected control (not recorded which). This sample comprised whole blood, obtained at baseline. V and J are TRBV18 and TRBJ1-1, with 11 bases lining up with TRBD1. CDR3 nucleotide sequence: TGTGCCAGCTCACCACTTCCGGGACAGGGGGTCACTGAAGCTTTCTTT. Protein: CASSPLPGQGVTEAFF. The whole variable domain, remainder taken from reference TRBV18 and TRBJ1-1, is NAGVMQNPRHLVRRRGQEARLRCSPMKGHSHVYWYRQLPEEGLKFMVYLQKENIIDESGMPKERFSAEFPKEGPSILRIQQVVRGDSAAYFCASSPLPGQGVTEAFFGQGTRLTVV.